This note documents a single TCR beta chain sequence. Its antigen is unknown. The data derive from a study of OX40 agonist ivuxolimab in advanced cancers. The wider study: Age averaged around 58 years (range about 20 to 80), and 70% to 85% were male. Study results and caveats: CD8+ T cells (on average) carried more expanded clones than CD4+ T cells.

Sequenced by immunoSEQ multiplex PCR; TCRdb stores in-frame clones only, minus some. The sample contains 60,000 to 75,000 clones, 90% to 95% of which appear only once. With V trimmed by 3 bases and J by 1 base, 8 bases remained unmatched. Germline V gene lookup returns CDR1 SGDLS and CDR2 YYNGEE. The CDR3 length is 17 residues. This chain links TRBV9 with TRBJ2-5; TRBD1 agrees at 11 bases. This clonotype was obtained from an adult with an advanced solid tumor such as melanoma, head and neck, liver or kidney cancer. Sequences were derived from CD4+ or CD8+ T cells sorted from blood, sampled in a trial of the OX40 agonist ivuxolimab. This CDR3 is CASSAGQGVIFQETQYF. The CDR3 DNA is TGTGCCAGCAGCGCGGGACAGGGGGTAATTTTCCAAGAGACCCAGTACTTC.